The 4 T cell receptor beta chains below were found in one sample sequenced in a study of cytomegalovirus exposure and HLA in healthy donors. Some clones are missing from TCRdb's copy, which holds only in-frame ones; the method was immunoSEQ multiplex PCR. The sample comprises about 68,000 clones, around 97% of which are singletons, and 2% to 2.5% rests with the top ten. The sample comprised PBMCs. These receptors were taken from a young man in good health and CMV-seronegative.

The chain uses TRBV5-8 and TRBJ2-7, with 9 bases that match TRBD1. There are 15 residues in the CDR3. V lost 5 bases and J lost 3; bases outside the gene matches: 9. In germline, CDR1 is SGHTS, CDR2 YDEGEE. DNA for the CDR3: TGTGCCAGCAGAAAACCGGGACAGGGAGGCTACGAGCAGTACTTC. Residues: CASRKPGQGGYEQYF.

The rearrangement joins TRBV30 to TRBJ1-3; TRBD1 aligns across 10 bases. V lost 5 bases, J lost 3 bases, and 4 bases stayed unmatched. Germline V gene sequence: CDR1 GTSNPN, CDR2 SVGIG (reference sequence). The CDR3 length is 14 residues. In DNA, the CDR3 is TGTGCCTGGCGACAGGGGGCTGATGGAAACACCATATATTTT. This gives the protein CAWRQGADGNTIYF.

The DNA for the CDR3 is TGTGCCAGCAGCCCGACTAGTGGAAACACCATATATTTT. Protein product: CASSPTSGNTIYF. The chain uses TRBV11-3 and TRBJ1-3; D gene uncertain. Between the trimmed V and J ends, which lost 5 bases and 3 bases, there was a span of 8 bases. The germline V gene encodes CDR1 SGHNT and CDR2 YENEEA. CDR3 length equals 13 residues.

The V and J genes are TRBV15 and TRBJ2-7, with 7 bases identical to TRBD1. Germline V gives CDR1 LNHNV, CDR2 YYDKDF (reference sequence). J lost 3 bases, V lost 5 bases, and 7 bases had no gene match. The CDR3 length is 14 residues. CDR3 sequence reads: CATSSIGDSYEQYF. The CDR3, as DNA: TGTGCCACCAGCTCAATTGGGGACAGCTACGAGCAGTACTTC.